Below are 22 T cell receptor beta chains sequenced from a single sample in a study of neurological immune-mediated disorders. Using its own MiXCR run on the 5' RACE reads, TCRdb lists one record per CDR3 protein. The sample has under 35,000 distinct CDR3 sequences, more than 1.3% seen once. The sequenced sample consisted of PBMCs. All receptors derive from a woman younger than 45 with multiple sclerosis.

Ten or more counts support this clonotype. The chain uses TRBV11-3 and TRBJ2-2, with D perhaps matching TRBD1 (5 bases). From germline, CDR1 is SGHNT and CDR2 YENEEA. CDR3 length: 15 residues. V was shortened by 6 bases and J by 1 base, with 12 bases between the two germline ends. In DNA, the CDR3 is TGTGCCAGCAGTCCTCTTACAGGGAACACCGGGGAGCTGTTTTTT. Protein sequence: CASSPLTGNTGELFF.

This clonotype has ten or more counts. The chain uses TRBV18 and TRBJ1-1; D remains ambiguous. The CDR3 is 12 residues long. Per the germline V gene, CDR1 is KGHSH and CDR2 is LQKENI. V was cut by 2 bases and J by 12 bases, with 13 bases left in between. The CDR3 reads CASSPTDQGTFF. CDR3 nucleotide sequence: TGTGCCAGCTCACCAACAGATCAAGGGACTTTCTTT.

This clonotype was detected many times. This chain joins TRBV11-3 and TRBJ2-7; D assignment may be TRBD1 or TRBD2 (6 bases each). The CDR3 has 13 residues. V was pared by 1 base and J by 6 bases, with 10 bases between. CDR1 SGHNT and CDR2 YENEEA come from the germline V gene. In DNA form, the CDR3 reads TGTGCCAGCAGCTTAGTAAGGGGGGCCGAGCAGTACTTC. Translation: CASSLVRGAEQYF.

This clonotype was observed many times. V gene TRBV20-1 combines with J gene TRBJ2-7; 14 bases line up with TRBD2. CDR3 length equals 14 residues. Germline V gene data show CDR1 as DFQATT and CDR2 as SNEGSKA (reference sequence). The CDR3 reads CSAGTSGGYYEQYF. In DNA, the CDR3 is TGCAGCGCGGGGACTAGCGGGGGCTATTACGAGCAGTACTTC.

There are many counts of this clonotype. The V call is TRBV5-1, the J call TRBJ1-1, with a possible D match to TRBD1 (6 bases). The V gene lost 0 bases and the J gene lost 5 bases, with 14 bases spanning the gap. The germline CDR1 and CDR2 sequences are SGHRS and YFSETQ. The CDR3 extends over 15 amino acids. The chain's CDR3 is CASSLGWTVGTEAFF. For the CDR3, the DNA is TGCGCCAGCAGCTTGGGGTGGACAGTGGGGACTGAAGCTTTCTTT.

This clonotype was counted at least ten times. The chain employs TRBV10-3 and TRBJ2-7; D is perhaps TRBD2 (7 bases). V lost 8 bases and J 1 base, leaving 18 bases between the germline ends. Germline V gene data show CDR1 as ENHRY and CDR2 as SYGVKD. The length of the CDR3 is 15 residues. CDR3 loop: CAIGLRRGLSYEQYF. The CDR3 DNA sequence: TGTGCCATCGGTTTGAGGCGGGGGCTTTCCTACGAGCAGTACTTC.

This clonotype showed up many times. The chain is built from TRBV7-2 and TRBJ2-1; tentative D call: TRBD1 (6 bases). The CDR3 totals 17 residues. The germline V gene encodes CDR1 SGHTA and CDR2 FQGNSA. Trimming took off 0 bases at V and 0 bases at J, with 12 bases between the two ends. The CDR3 reads CASSLALRGGSYNEQFF. DNA of the CDR3: TGTGCCAGCAGCTTAGCGCTGCGAGGGGGCTCCTACAATGAGCAGTTCTTC.

This clonotype was seen many times. The chain employs TRBV5-1 and TRBJ2-2; 8 bases align to TRBD2. Trimming removed 0 bases from V and 6 bases from J; junction bases left unmatched: 4. The CDR3 totals 15 residues. Germline V CDR1 and CDR2: SGHRS, YFSETQ. CDR3: CASSLVGGAAGELFF. CDR3 coding DNA: TGCGCCAGCAGCTTGGTCGGGGGGGCCGCCGGGGAGCTGTTTTTT.

This clonotype was seen repeatedly, ten times or more. In nucleotides, the CDR3 is TGTGCCAGCAGCTACACAGATACGCAGTATTTT. Translating gives CASSYTDTQYF. The rearrangement links TRBV5-5 to TRBJ2-3; no definite D call. The CDR3 runs 11 residues. Germline assignment: CDR1 SGHKS and CDR2 YYEKEE (reference sequence). V was clipped by 3 bases and J by 2 bases, with 1 base between them.

This clonotype was counted ten times or more. The V gene is TRBV4-2, the J gene TRBJ1-5, with D perhaps matching TRBD1 (5 bases). The ends were cut back, 3 bases at V and 3 bases at J, with 9 bases in the middle. Germline CDR1 is LGHNA and CDR2 is YNFKEQ. The length of the CDR3 is 14 residues. The CDR3 DNA sequence: TGTGCCAGCAGCCAGGGACGGCACAATCAGCCCCAGCATTTT. As protein: CASSQGRHNQPQHF.

This clonotype was found many times. The chain employs TRBV7-9 and TRBJ1-5; 7 nucleotides agree with TRBD1. The CDR3 is 15 residues long. With 6 bases clipped from V and 1 base from J, the junction kept 6 bases outside the gene matches. CDR1 is SEHNR, CDR2 FQNEAQ, per germline (reference sequence). The CDR3 spells CASSPDRASNQPQHF. As DNA, the CDR3 is TGTGCCAGCAGTCCCGACAGGGCCAGCAATCAGCCCCAGCATTTT. Full variable domain (missing parts from reference TRBV7-9 and TRBJ1-5): DTGVSQNPRHKITKRGQNVTFRCDPISEHNRLYWYRQTLGQGPEFLTYFQNEAQLEKSRLLSDRFSAERPKGSFSTLEIQRTEQGDSAMYLCASSPDRASNQPQHFGDGTRLSIL.

There are many counts of this clonotype. The chain couples TRBV20-1 to TRBJ1-5, with 7 positions matching TRBD1. The germline V gene encodes CDR1 DFQATT and CDR2 SNEGSKA (reference sequence). The CDR3 sequence is 14 residues long. The V segment lost 6 bases and the J segment 3 bases; nucleotides outside the gene matches: 8. The CDR3 loop is CSARPGQDNQPQHF. DNA of the CDR3: TGCAGTGCCAGGCCAGGACAGGACAATCAGCCCCAGCATTTT.

This clonotype appeared many times. The chain employs TRBV29-1 and TRBJ1-2, with D possibly TRBD1 on 5 matching bases. Germline-derived CDR1 and CDR2 are SQVTM and ANQGSEA. Trimming took 4 bases from V and 6 from J, leaving 9 bases between them. The CDR3 is 11 amino acids. Here the CDR3 reads CSVVPTDGYTF. The DNA for the CDR3 is TGCAGCGTTGTCCCGACAGATGGCTACACCTTC.

The sample holds many counts of this clonotype. The chain joins TRBV15 to TRBJ2-1; D is ambiguous. There are 11 residues in the CDR3. The V gene's germline CDR1 is LNHNV and CDR2 YYDKDF (reference sequence). V was trimmed by 3 bases and J by 5 bases, leaving 2 bases between them. In DNA, the CDR3 is TGTGCCACCAGCAGGAACAATGAGCAGTTCTTC. It yields the protein CATSRNNEQFF. The whole variable domain, filled in from reference TRBV15 and TRBJ2-1, reads DAMVIQNPRYQVTQFGKPVTLSCSQTLNHNVMYWYQQKSSQAPKLLFHYYDKDFNNEADTPDNFQSRRPNTSFCFLDIRSPGLGDTAMYLCATSRNNEQFFGPGTRLTVL.

This clonotype showed up many times. The J gene is TRBJ1-6, the V gene TRBV20-1; no clear D. Deletions cut 3 bases from V and 6 bases from J, with 12 bases between. This CDR3 is built from 14 residues. Per germline, CDR1 DFQATT and CDR2 SNEGSKA (reference sequence). Here the CDR3 DNA reads TGCAGTGCTAGCGAGGGTTCATCTAATTCACCCCTCCACTTT. It yields the protein CSASEGSSNSPLHF.

This clonotype was observed at least ten times. J is TRBJ2-3 and V is TRBV7-2, with 9 positions matching TRBD1. This CDR3 has 15 residues. CDR1 is SGHTA, CDR2 FQGNSA, per germline. The J segment lost 5 bases and the V segment lost 3 bases, leaving 6 bases of the junction unmatched. The CDR3 reads CASSFQQGAGDTQYF. DNA for the CDR3: TGTGCCAGCAGCTTCCAACAGGGGGCAGGAGATACGCAGTATTTT.

Ten or more counts support this clonotype. The chain couples TRBV6-5 to TRBJ1-1; 9 bases are a match to TRBD1. The junction had 13 bases not matched to a gene; V was cut back by 7 bases and J by 7 bases. The CDR3 consists of 15 residues. Germline lookup yields CDR1 MNHEY and CDR2 SVGAGI. CDR3 coding DNA: TGTGCCAGCAAGCTCACCAGGACAGGGGAAGGTGAAGCTTTCTTT. This gives the protein CASKLTRTGEGEAFF.

This clonotype was detected many times. The chain combines TRBV12-3 or TRBV12-4 with TRBJ1-2; no clear D gene. The CDR3 length is 13 residues. Trimming removed 3 bases at V and 0 bases at J, with 5 bases between. The CDR3: CASSFGSNYGYTF. CDR3 nucleotides: TGTGCCAGCAGTTTCGGTTCTAACTATGGCTACACCTTC.

This clonotype has a count of ten or more. The chain carries TRBV9 and TRBJ2-7; TRBD1 aligns across 7 bases. The length of the CDR3 is 14 residues. J gave up 6 bases and V 3 bases, and 9 bases lay outside the gene matches. CDR1 and CDR2 (germline): SGDLS, YYNGEE. The CDR3 region has the DNA TGTGCCAGCAGCGCGACAGGGACCTTTGGCGAGCAGTACTTC. Protein sequence: CASSATGTFGEQYF. Drawing the rest from reference TRBV9 and TRBJ2-7, the complete variable domain is DSGVTQTPKHLITATGQRVTLRCSPRSGDLSVYWYQQSLDQGLQFLIQYYNGEERAKGNILERFSAQQFPDLHSELNLSSLELGDSALYFCASSATGTFGEQYFGPGTRLTVT.

This clonotype was counted many times. This chain uses TRBV7-9 with TRBJ2-5; D assignment may be TRBD1 or TRBD2 (5 bases each). This CDR3 contains 16 residues. Germline CDR1 SEHNR, CDR2 FQNEAQ (reference sequence). Between the trimmed V and J ends, which lost 3 bases and 4 bases, there was a span of 18 bases. The CDR3 spells CASSLIRRDGGETQYF. In DNA form, the CDR3 reads TGTGCCAGCAGCTTGATCCGCCGGGACGGCGGAGAGACCCAGTACTTC.

J is TRBJ1-2 and V is TRBV3-1; D is undetermined. Germline assignment: CDR1 LGHDT and CDR2 YNNKEL (reference sequence). Trimming stripped 5 bases from V and 8 bases from J, with 12 bases between. This CDR3 is 12 amino acids long. The CDR3 here is CASSTAVEGYTF. The CDR3 coding sequence is TGTGCCAGCAGCACAGCGGTAGAGGGCTACACCTTC.

This clonotype was seen at least ten times. The rearrangement joins TRBV12-3 or TRBV12-4 to TRBJ2-7; D call uncertain. There are 11 residues in the CDR3. The V end was cut by 3 bases, the J end by 6 bases, with 6 bases between. Here the CDR3 DNA reads TGTGCCAGCAGTTTCGAGAGCGAGCAGTACTTC. Amino acids: CASSFESEQYF.